This T cell receptor beta chain originates from a study of T cell clusters in autoimmune cytopenias (dated by TCRdb to about 2019). Context from the whole study: Of the 40 or so healthy donor controls, approximately 24 were female, and the group had a mean age of approximately 51 years and a median age of 59 years. TRB sequencing reached a median depth of approximately 50,000 reads per sample and yielded a median of about 2,500 distinct TRB clonotypes per sample. In autoimmune cytopenia patients, peripheral blood TRB and IGH repertoires were sequenced during active disease and over treatment follow-up, together with healthy, CLL and autoimmune hepatitis controls. The study was designed to test whether a disease-specific immune repertoire signature usable as a blood-based biomarker is carried by autoimmune cytopenia patients. For primary cytopenia the controls were some 25 age-matched healthy donors, whereas for secondary cytopenia the controls were more than eleven age-matched CLL patients. Autoimmune hepatitis repertoires were compared against about two dozen age- and sex-matched healthy donors. What the work shows at the level of the full study, not this receptor alone: The T cell clusters were only ever defined in silico, so experimental validation of their functional role was still needed. A lack of physiological T cell clusters in primary autoimmune cytopenia patients was suggested by GLIPH, as 51 clusters were found to be exclusive to healthy donors versus around 17 exclusive to patients. Compared with active autoimmune hepatitis patients, healthy donors had almost three times as many exclusive TRB clusters, a finding consistent with an autoimmunity-wide signature. TRB repertoire shifts, with less even repertoires observed in secondary cytopenia and CLL, were mostly attributed to lymphoma bias rather than autoimmunity. The cluster-lack signature was not seen for secondary cytopenia versus CLL, apparently masked by the dominant lymphoma-associated repertoire.

CDR3 length: 13 amino acids, cysteine to phenylalanine. No DNA is given. CDR1 is given as MNHNS and CDR2 as SASEGT, both from the germline V gene. TRB amplification used around 250 ng of peripheral blood genomic DNA, roughly 41,000 genome equivalents, per sample. Multiplex PCR with a touch-down protocol amplified TRB rearrangements, with the TRB-A and TRB-B primer pools combined in a single tube. Two consecutive PCR reactions with Phusion HS II polymerase added Illumina adapters and sample indices to the amplicons. Amplicons were gel-purified with the NucleoSpin Gel and PCR Clean-up kit, then quantified by Qubit and quality-checked on an Agilent 2100 Bioanalyzer. Libraries were sequenced on an Illumina MiSeq using 600-cycle, single-indexed, paired-end runs. The original pipeline was this. MiXCR version 2.1.12, together with the default MiXCR reference library, was used to align and assemble the TRB reads. A clone was defined by each unique CDR3 nucleotide sequence, and analysis was restricted to productive sequences with at least two reads. To assess repertoire diversity, an R script computed alpha-parameterized diversity profiles (alpha 0 to 5), which included the Shannon (alpha 1) and Simpson (alpha 2) indices. The tcR package was used to compute combinatorial TRB VJ usage, which was then compared between cohorts by principal component analysis with ade4. GLIPH was used to cluster TCRbeta CDR3s in pairs of cohorts matched for age and read depth, and a Wilcoxon test was used to compare cluster frequencies. After TCRdb reprocessed the reads, each CDR3 protein sequence was kept as one row, without DNA. TCRdb's processing, not the authors' own work, is the source of the V and J calls. This specimen's table enumerates about 11,000 distinct CDR3 sequences. 23% of the sample belongs to the ten largest clones.

Points on this clonotype: The antigen it binds to is not known.

The sample was also linked to a second study, of T cell repertoires in aging, cancer and after chemotherapy. The second study reports: Donors were distributed across six age groups ranging from 30 or younger to 70 or older, with at least three individuals included per group. Control TCR repertoires from healthy donors were recorded over several months to years, and clear clonal overlap was observed across re-sampling. The complete dataset included about 8.8 million TCR reads. Untreated patients with hematological or solid cancers showed significantly lower blood TCR diversity and higher clonality than age-matched healthy donors. In healthy donors, the decline in TCR diversity with age was mainly explained by loss of richness, whereas in cancer patients loss of evenness was also found to contribute. In both cancer cohorts, median generation probability rose over the chemotherapy interval, which suggests that the repertoire was reconstituted through rebound thymic output. The authors noted that the repertoire data do not allow conclusions about immunological memory after chemotherapy. The study profiled peripheral blood TCR beta repertoires from healthy donors and cancer patients to examine immunoaging and T cell reconstitution after chemotherapy. Alongside some 96 healthy donors serving as a reference group, the cohort included 200 to 250 cancer patients, of whom some 91 had hematological cancers and some 130 had solid cancers. MiXCR versions 2.12 and 3.0.5 were used to process TRB sequences. Repertoire metrics included Shannon diversity, evenness, clonality (one minus evenness), and alpha-parameterized diversity profiles from alpha 0 to 5. The IGoR algorithm was used to compute generation probabilities of clones in paired pre- and post-chemotherapy samples.

Recombination connected TRBV6-1 to TRBJ1-2. The source is a human donor in good health. Sequencing was done on a sample of peripheral blood. The CDR3 protein sequence reads: CASSDRQFRSYTF.